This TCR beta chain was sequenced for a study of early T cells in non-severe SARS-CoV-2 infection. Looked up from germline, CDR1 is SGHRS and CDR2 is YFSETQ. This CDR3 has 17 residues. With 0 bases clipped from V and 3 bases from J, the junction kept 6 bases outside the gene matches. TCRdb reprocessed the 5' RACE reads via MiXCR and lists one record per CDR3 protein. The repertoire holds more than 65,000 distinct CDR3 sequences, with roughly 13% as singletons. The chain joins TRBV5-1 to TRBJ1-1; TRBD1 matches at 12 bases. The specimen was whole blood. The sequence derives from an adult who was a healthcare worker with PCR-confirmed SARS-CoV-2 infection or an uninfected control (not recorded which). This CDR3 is CASSLGDRGLVYTEAFF. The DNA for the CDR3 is TGCGCCAGCAGCTTGGGGGACAGGGGGCTCGTTTACACTGAAGCTTTCTTT.